These 19 T cell receptor beta chains share one sample of origin, sequenced in a study of blood T cells in healthy people across ages. Alongside a J-beta primer mix, a sample-barcoded 5' primer served in a second PCR lasting about 7 to 11 cycles. MiXCR, applied by TCRdb to the 5' RACE reads, yields one record per CDR3 protein. The sample has more than 700,000 distinct CDR3 sequences; around 45% are singletons. Sequenced material: blood. These receptors came from a man older than 75 in good health.

This clonotype was observed a handful of times. The chain combines TRBV27 with TRBJ2-7, with TRBD2 identical over 9 bases. The DNA end favors TRBJ2-5, so the J call may be wrong. Germline V gene sequence: CDR1 MNHEY, CDR2 SMNVEV (reference sequence). This CDR3 is 15 amino acids long. The CDR3 nucleotides read TGTGCCAGCAGTCCCCGACTAGCGGCGAAAGAGACCCAGTACTTC. Amino acid sequence: CASSPRLAAKETQYF.

This chain joins TRBV4-2 and TRBJ1-1; D may be TRBD1 (6 bases). Per the germline V gene, CDR1 is LGHNA and CDR2 is YNFKEQ. CDR3 length: 14 residues. Trimming stripped 1 base from V and 5 bases from J, with 11 bases between. CDR3: CASSQVGGRTEAFF. The CDR3 coding sequence is TGTGCCAGCAGCCAAGTTGGGGGGCGGACTGAAGCTTTCTTT.

The rearrangement uses TRBV19 and TRBJ2-5, with 9 bases aligning to TRBD1. Unmatched junction bases numbered 3, after V lost 6 bases and J lost 1 base. CDR1 is LNHDA and CDR2 is SQIVND in the germline V gene (reference sequence). This CDR3 is built from 14 residues. The CDR3 DNA reads TGTGCCAGTAGGGGGACAGGGTTCCAAGAGACCCAGTACTTC. The encoded protein is CASRGTGFQETQYF.

This chain links TRBV7-9 with TRBJ2-1; 7 bases line up with TRBD1. Germline loops: CDR1 SEHNR, CDR2 FQNEAQ (reference sequence). This CDR3 is 16 amino acids long. The V gene end was trimmed by 5 bases and the J gene end by 6 bases; junction bases not matched to a gene: 13. CDR3 sequence reads: CASSTRQGVSVNEQFF. In DNA, the CDR3 is TGTGCCAGCAGCACCAGACAGGGAGTTTCGGTCAATGAGCAGTTCTTC.

This chain uses TRBV25-1 with TRBJ1-2; maybe TRBD1 (6 bases). V was shortened by 6 bases and J by 8 bases, with 13 bases between the two germline ends. The CDR3 runs to 12 residues. The V gene's germline CDR1 is MGHDK and CDR2 SYGVNS. This chain's CDR3 is CASRSGQQGYTF. Written as DNA, the CDR3 is TGTGCCAGCAGGTCGGGACAACAAGGCTACACCTTC.

This chain joins TRBV27 and TRBJ2-7, with D possibly matching TRBD1 (7 bases). The CDR3 runs 15 residues. CDR1 and CDR2 from the germline V gene are MNHEY and SMNVEV (reference sequence). Trimming shortened V by 5 bases and J by 3 bases, and 17 bases separated the two germline ends. The CDR3 protein is CASSNRQGGFYEQYF. DNA for the CDR3: TGTGCCAGCAGTAACAGACAGGGAGGCTTCTACGAGCAGTACTTC.

The chain couples TRBV20-1 to TRBJ2-2; 12 positions agree with TRBD2. This CDR3 is 16 amino acids long. J gave up 6 bases and V 6 bases, and 11 bases lay outside the gene matches. The germline V gene has CDR1 DFQATT and CDR2 SNEGSKA (reference sequence). The CDR3, as DNA: TGCAGTGCCGCTGATAGGCTAGCGGGAGGGCCCGGGGAGCTGTTTTTT. It codes for CSAADRLAGGPGELFF.

This clonotype was detected only a few times. The rearrangement links TRBV28 to TRBJ1-5; 7 nucleotides align to TRBD1. This CDR3 is built from 13 residues. V gave up 6 bases and J gave up 7 bases; unmatched junction bases: 6. CDR1 and CDR2 (germline): MDHEN, SYDVKM. The CDR3 loop is CASSGDRAQPQHF. CDR3 coding DNA: TGTGCCAGCAGCGGAGACAGGGCCCAGCCCCAGCATTTT.

The chain is built from TRBV27 and TRBJ2-1; 10 bases match TRBD2. The CDR3 length is 17 residues. After removal of 3 bases from V and 3 bases from J, the junction contained 8 bases not matched to a gene. Germline V lookup: CDR1 MNHEY, CDR2 SMNVEV (reference sequence). CDR3 sequence: CASSFNLAGAFYNEQFF. DNA of the CDR3: TGTGCCAGCAGTTTTAACCTAGCGGGAGCCTTCTACAATGAGCAGTTCTTC.

The rearrangement uses TRBV7-2 and TRBJ2-1; TRBD1 matches at 7 bases. The CDR3 sequence is 16 residues long. Germline CDR1 and CDR2: SGHTA and FQGNSA. Trimming at V came to 7 bases and at J to 7 bases, leaving 16 bases not matched to a gene. The CDR3 DNA sequence: TGTGCCAGCACCTCCGGCACAGGGGAAGCGTTGAATGAGCAGTTCTTC. The encoded protein is CASTSGTGEALNEQFF.

The genes are TRBV7-3 and TRBJ2-1, with D perhaps matching TRBD2 (7 bases). Trimming stripped 0 bases from V and 9 bases from J, with 27 bases between. This CDR3 spans 19 amino acids. The germline gives CDR1 SGHTA, CDR2 FQGTGA. The CDR3 region has the DNA TGTGCCAGCAGCTTAACCTCTACGATTGGGGGGGGCCCCTTATCTGAGCAGTTCTTC. This gives the protein CASSLTSTIGGGPLSEQFF. Complete variable domain (other parts from reference TRBV7-3 and TRBJ2-1): GAGVSQTPSNKVTEKGKYVELRCDPISGHTALYWYRQSLGQGPEFLIYFQGTGAADDSGLPNDRFFAVRPEGSVSTLKIQRTERGDSAVYLCASSLTSTIGGGPLSEQFFGPGTRLTVL.

This clonotype showed up just a few times. J is TRBJ2-1 and V is TRBV6-2 or TRBV6-3; no reliable D call. Germline CDR1 MNHEY, CDR2 SVGEGT. Trimming stripped 4 bases from V and 5 bases from J, with 18 bases between. The CDR3 is made up of 16 amino acids. CDR3 loop: CASSFDPDKRDNEQFF. CDR3 in DNA: TGTGCCAGCAGTTTCGACCCCGACAAACGAGACAATGAGCAGTTCTTC.

This chain's CDR3 is CSVGRTGGDIQYF. The CDR3 bases are TGCAGCGTTGGGAGGACAGGGGGTGACATTCAGTACTTC. The rearrangement uses TRBV29-1 and TRBJ2-4, with 10 bases matching TRBD1. The CDR3 is 13 residues long. The ends lost 4 bases at V and 8 bases at J; junction bases unmatched: 5. Germline values: CDR1 SQVTM, CDR2 ANQGSEA. The whole variable domain, filled in from reference TRBV29-1 and TRBJ2-4, reads SAVISQKPSRDICQRGTSLTIQCQVDSQVTMMFWYRQQPGQSLTLIATANQGSEATYESGFVIDKFPISRPNLTFSTLTVSNMSPEDSSIYLCSVGRTGGDIQYFGAGTRLSVL.

The chain joins TRBV2 to TRBJ2-1; the match to TRBD1 covers 9 bases. Germline V lookup: CDR1 SNHLY, CDR2 FYNNEI. Trimming removed 1 base from V and 8 bases from J; junction bases left unmatched: 3. There are 14 residues in the CDR3. As DNA, the CDR3 is TGTGCCAGCAGTGAAGGTACAGGGGGCTATGAGCAGTTCTTC. Translating gives CASSEGTGGYEQFF.

The gene calls are TRBV7-3 and TRBJ2-5; 8 nucleotides match TRBD1. The CDR3 has 15 amino acids. Germline values: CDR1 SGHTA, CDR2 FQGTGA. With V trimmed by 5 bases and J by 11 bases, 16 bases remained unmatched. The CDR3 coding sequence is TGTGCCAGCAGCGCCGACAGGGGCTCCTACAATGAGCAGTACTTC. This translates into CASSADRGSYNEQYF.

There are a few counts of this clonotype. The V gene is TRBV7-2, the J gene TRBJ2-7; D remains ambiguous. The V end was cut by 0 bases, the J end by 2 bases, with 8 bases between. Germline assignment: CDR1 SGHTA and CDR2 FQGNSA. The length of the CDR3 is 14 residues. The CDR3, as DNA: TGTGCCAGCAGCTTAGCGGGATCGCCCTACGAGCAGTACTTC. It codes for CASSLAGSPYEQYF.

Concerning this clonotype itself: Because the CDR3 is missing its conserved closing phenylalanine or tryptophan, this is likely a read error. The rearrangement links TRBV18 to TRBJ2-5; no reliable D call. There are 11 residues in the CDR3. Trimming took 3 bases from V and 1 from J, leaving 0 bases between them. Germline-derived CDR1 and CDR2 are KGHSH and LQKENI. For the CDR3, the DNA is TGTGCCAGCTCACCCCAAGAGACCCAGTACTCC. It is translated as CASSPQETQYS.

This clonotype was recorded at least ten times. The chain uses TRBV20-1 and TRBJ1-1; 7 bases fit TRBD1. With V trimmed by 0 bases and J by 11 bases, 9 bases remained unmatched. From germline, CDR1 is DFQATT and CDR2 SNEGSKA (reference sequence). The CDR3 runs to 13 residues. The CDR3 loop reads CSARDDRVVGAFF. The CDR3, as DNA: TGCAGTGCTAGAGATGACAGGGTTGTGGGGGCTTTCTTT.

The V gene is TRBV7-6, the J gene TRBJ2-2; either TRBD1 or TRBD2 may fit D (6 bases each). Looked up from germline, CDR1 is SGHVS and CDR2 is FNYEAQ. Trimming removed 0 bases at V and 7 bases at J, with 9 bases between. The CDR3 spans 14 residues. The CDR3 spells CASSLAGGGGELFF. For the CDR3, the DNA is TGTGCCAGCAGCTTAGCGGGGGGCGGCGGGGAGCTGTTTTTT.